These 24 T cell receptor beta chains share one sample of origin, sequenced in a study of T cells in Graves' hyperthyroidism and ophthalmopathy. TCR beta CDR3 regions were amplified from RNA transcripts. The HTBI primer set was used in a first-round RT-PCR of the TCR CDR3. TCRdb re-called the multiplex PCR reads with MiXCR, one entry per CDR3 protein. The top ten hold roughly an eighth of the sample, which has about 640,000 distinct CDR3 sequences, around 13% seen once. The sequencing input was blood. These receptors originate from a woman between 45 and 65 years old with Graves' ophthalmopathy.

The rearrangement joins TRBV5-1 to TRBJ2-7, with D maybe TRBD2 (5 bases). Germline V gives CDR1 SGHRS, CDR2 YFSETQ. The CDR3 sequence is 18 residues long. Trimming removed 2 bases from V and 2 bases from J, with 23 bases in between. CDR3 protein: CASSFLEMRAANTYEQYF. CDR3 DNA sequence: TGCGCCAGCAGCTTTTTAGAAATGCGGGCGGCAAACACCTACGAGCAGTACTTC.

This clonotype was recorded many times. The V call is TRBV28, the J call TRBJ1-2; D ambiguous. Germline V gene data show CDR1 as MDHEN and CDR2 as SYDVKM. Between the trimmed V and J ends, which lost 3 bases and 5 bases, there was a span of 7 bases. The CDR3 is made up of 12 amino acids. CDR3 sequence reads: CASSFSFYGYTF. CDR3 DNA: TGTGCCAGCAGTTTCAGTTTTTATGGCTACACCTTC.

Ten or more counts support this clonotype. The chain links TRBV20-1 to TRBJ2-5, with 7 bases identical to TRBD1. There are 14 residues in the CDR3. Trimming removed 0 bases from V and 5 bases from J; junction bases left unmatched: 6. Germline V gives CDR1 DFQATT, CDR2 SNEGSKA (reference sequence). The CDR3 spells CSAREAGGWETQYF. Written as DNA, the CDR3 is TGCAGTGCTAGAGAGGCAGGGGGTTGGGAGACCCAGTACTTC.

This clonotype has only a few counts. CDR3 sequence: CASSFVSPGVADTQYF. The DNA for the CDR3 is TGTGCCAGCAGTTTTGTGAGCCCGGGAGTGGCAGATACGCAGTATTTT. This rearrangement joins TRBV28 to TRBJ2-3, with TRBD2 as a possible D gene (6 bases). CDR1 and CDR2 from the germline V gene are MDHEN and SYDVKM. The CDR3 length is 16 residues. Trimming pared 3 bases from V and 4 bases from J, leaving 17 bases between.

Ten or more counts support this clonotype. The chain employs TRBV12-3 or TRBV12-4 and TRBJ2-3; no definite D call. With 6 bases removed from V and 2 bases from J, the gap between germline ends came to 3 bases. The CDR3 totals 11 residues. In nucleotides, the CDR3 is TGTGCCAGCAGGATCACAGATACGCAGTATTTT. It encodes CASRITDTQYF.

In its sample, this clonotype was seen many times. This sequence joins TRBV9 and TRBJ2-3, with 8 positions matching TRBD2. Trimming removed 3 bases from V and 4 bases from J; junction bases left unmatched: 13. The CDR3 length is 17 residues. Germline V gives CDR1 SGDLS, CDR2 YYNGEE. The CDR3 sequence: CASSERSGTSISDTQYF. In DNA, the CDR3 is TGTGCCAGCAGCGAACGCTCCGGGACTAGTATTTCAGATACGCAGTATTTT.

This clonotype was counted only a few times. The CDR3 nucleotides read TGTGCCAGTATGGTGCACAGCCCGAACACTGAAGCTTTCTTT. It encodes CASMVHSPNTEAFF. The chain carries TRBV19 and TRBJ1-1; D uncertain. The V end lost 7 bases, the J end lost 1 base, and 13 bases lay between the germline ends. The length of the CDR3 is 14 residues. Germline V gene sequence: CDR1 LNHDA, CDR2 SQIVND (reference sequence).

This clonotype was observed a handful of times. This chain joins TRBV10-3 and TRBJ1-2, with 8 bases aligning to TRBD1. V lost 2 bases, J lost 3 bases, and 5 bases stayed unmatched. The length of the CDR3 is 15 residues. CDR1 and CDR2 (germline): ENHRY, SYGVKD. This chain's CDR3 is CAISEDRGGDYGYTF. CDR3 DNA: TGTGCCATCAGTGAGGACAGGGGAGGCGACTATGGCTACACCTTC.

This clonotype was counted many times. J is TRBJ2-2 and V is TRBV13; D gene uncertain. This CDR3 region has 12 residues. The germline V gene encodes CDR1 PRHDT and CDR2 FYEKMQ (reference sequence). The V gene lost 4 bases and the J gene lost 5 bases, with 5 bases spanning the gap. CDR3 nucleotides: TGTGCCAGCAGCTCTTCGACCGGGGAGCTGTTTTTT. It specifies CASSSSTGELFF.

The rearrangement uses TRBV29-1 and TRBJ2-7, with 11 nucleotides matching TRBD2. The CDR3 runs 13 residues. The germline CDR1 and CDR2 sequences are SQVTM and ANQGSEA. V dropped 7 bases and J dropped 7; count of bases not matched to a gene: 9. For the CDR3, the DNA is TGCAGCGGGCAAAGTACTAGCGGGAGTGAGCAGTACTTC. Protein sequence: CSGQSTSGSEQYF.

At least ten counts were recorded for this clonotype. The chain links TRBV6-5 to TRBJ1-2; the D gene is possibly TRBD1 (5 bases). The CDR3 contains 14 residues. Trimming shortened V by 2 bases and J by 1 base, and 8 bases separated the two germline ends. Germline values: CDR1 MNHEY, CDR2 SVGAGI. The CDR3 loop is CASSYGGDNYGYTF. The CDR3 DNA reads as TGTGCCAGCAGTTACGGAGGGGATAACTATGGCTACACCTTC.

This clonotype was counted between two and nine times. The DNA for the CDR3 is TGCAGTGCGCAGACTAGCGGGAGCGTTGAGACCCAGTACTTC. Residues: CSAQTSGSVETQYF. The chain employs TRBV20-1 and TRBJ2-5, with 12 bases aligning to TRBD2. Germline trimming cut 6 bases from V and 5 bases from J; bases unmatched to any gene: 7. Germline lookup yields CDR1 DFQATT and CDR2 SNEGSKA (reference sequence). This CDR3 has 14 residues.

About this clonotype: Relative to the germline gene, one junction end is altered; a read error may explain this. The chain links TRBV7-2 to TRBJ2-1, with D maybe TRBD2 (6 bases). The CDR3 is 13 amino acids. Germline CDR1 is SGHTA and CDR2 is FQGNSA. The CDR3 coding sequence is TGTGCCAGCTCCTCCGGGACTTACAATGGGCAGTTCTTC. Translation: CASSSGTYNGQFF.

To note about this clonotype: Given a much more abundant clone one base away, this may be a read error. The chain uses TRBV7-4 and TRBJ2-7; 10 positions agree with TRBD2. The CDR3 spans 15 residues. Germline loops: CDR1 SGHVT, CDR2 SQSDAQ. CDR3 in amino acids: CAGSLVSSGGDEQYF. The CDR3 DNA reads TGTGCCGGCAGCTTAGTCTCTAGCGGGGGTGATGAGCAGTACTTC.

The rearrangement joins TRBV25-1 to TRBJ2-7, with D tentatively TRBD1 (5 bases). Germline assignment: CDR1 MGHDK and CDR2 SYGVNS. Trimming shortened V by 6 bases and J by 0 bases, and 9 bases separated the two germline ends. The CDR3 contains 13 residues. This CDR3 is CASRQGVSYEQYF. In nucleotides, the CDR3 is TGTGCCAGCAGGCAGGGCGTCTCCTACGAGCAGTACTTC.

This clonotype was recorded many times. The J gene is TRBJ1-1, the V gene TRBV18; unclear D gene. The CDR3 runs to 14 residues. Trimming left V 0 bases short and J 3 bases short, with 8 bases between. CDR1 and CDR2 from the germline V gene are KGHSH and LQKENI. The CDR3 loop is CASSPPDVDTEAFF. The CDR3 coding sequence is TGTGCCAGCTCACCACCGGATGTAGACACTGAAGCTTTCTTT.

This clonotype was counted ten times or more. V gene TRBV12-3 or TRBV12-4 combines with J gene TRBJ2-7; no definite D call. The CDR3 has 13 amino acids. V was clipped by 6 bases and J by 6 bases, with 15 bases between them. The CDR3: CASRYRTYSEQYF. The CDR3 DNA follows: TGTGCCAGCAGGTACCGGACCTACTCCGAGCAGTACTTC.

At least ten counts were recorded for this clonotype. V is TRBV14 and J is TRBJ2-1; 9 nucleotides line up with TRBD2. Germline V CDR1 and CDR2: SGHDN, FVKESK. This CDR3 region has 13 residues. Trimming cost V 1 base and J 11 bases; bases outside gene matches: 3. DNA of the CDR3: TGTGCCAGCAGCCAAGCGACTAGCGGTCAGCAGTTCTTC. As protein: CASSQATSGQQFF.

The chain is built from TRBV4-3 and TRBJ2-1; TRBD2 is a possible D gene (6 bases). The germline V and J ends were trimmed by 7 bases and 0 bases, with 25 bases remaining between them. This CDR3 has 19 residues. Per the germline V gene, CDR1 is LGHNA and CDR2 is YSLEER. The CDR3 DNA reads TGCGCCAGCACCTCCGAAGTGGGTGCGGGGCGAAGCTCCTACAATGAGCAGTTCTTC. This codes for CASTSEVGAGRSSYNEQFF.

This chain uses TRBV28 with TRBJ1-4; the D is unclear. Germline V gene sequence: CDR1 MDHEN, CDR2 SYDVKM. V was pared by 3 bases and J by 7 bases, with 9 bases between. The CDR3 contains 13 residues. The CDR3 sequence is CASSLVVGEKLFF. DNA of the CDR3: TGTGCCAGCAGTTTGGTAGTAGGTGAAAAACTGTTTTTT. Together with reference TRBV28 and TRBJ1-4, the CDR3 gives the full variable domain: DVKVTQSSRYLVKRTGEKVFLECVQDMDHENMFWYRQDPGLGLRLIYFSYDVKMKEKGDIPEGYSVSREKKERFSLILESASTNQTSMYLCASSLVVGEKLFFGSGTQLSVL.

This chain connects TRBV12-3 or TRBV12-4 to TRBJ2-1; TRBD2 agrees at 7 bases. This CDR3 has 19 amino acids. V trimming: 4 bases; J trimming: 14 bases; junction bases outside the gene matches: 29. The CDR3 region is CASSSYPLGTIGKAGMEFF. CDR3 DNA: TGTGCCAGCAGTTCCTACCCCCTCGGGACTATCGGGAAGGCGGGTATGGAGTTCTTC.

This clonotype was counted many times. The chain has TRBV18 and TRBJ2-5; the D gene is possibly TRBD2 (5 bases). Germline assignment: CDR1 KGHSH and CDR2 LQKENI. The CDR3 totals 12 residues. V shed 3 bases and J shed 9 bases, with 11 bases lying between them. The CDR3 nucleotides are TGTGCCAGCTCACCGGCTAGCATGGCCCAGTACTTC. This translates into CASSPASMAQYF.

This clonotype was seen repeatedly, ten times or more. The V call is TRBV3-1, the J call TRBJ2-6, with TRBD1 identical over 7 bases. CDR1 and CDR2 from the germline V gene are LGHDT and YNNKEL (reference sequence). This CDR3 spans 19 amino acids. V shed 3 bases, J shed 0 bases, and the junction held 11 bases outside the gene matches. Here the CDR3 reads CASSHLGQLVNSGANVLTF. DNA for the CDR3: TGTGCCAGCAGCCACTTGGGACAGCTAGTCAACTCTGGGGCCAACGTCCTGACTTTC.

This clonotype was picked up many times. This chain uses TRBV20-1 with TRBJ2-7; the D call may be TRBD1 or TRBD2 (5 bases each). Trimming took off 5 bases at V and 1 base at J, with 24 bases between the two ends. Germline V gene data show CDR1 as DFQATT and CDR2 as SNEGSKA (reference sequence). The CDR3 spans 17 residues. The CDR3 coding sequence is TGCAGTGCTCTCACAATAATACTAGGACAACAGTCCTACGAGCAGTACTTC. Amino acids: CSALTIILGQQSYEQYF.